This entry features one T cell receptor beta chain sequence. The data were obtained in a study of blood T cell repertoires in COVID-19. This CDR3 contains 15 residues. Trimming took 9 bases from V and 6 from J; bases not matched to a gene: 10. Germline CDR1 LNHDA, CDR2 SQIVND (reference sequence). Method: immunoSEQ multiplex PCR; TCRdb's copy keeps in-frame clones and lacks some. Of around 250,000 clones listed, roughly nine tenths were seen once; the top ten hold 0.85% to 1%. Sequencing input: peripheral blood. The receptor's source is a middle-aged woman who had recovered from COVID-19. The V call is TRBV19, the J call TRBJ2-3, with 12 bases aligning to TRBD2. CDR3 bases: TGTGCCAGCCGACTAGCGGGAGACAGGGCCGATACGCAGTATTTT. This encodes CASRLAGDRADTQYF.